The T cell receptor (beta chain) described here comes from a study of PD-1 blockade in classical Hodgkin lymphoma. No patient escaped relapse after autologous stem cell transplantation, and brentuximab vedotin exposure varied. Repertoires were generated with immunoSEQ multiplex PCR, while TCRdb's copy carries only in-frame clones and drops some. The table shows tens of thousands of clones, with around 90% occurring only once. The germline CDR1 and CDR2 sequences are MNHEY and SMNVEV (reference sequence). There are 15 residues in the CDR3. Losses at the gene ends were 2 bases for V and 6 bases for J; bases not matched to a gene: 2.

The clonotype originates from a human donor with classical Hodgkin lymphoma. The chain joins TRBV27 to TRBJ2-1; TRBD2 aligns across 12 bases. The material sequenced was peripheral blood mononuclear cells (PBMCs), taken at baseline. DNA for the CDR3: TGTGCCAGCAGTTTACCTAGCGGGAGGGCCAATGAGCAGTTCTTC. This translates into CASSLPSGRANEQFF.